Listed here is a single TCR beta chain. Authors' analysis steps: Estimated nucleated cell counts came from reference gene primer amplification. The assay was immunoSEQ multiplex PCR, and TCRdb's table has in-frame clones only and misses some. The DNA gave D and trimming, while V, J and clone size come from that table. The repertoire consists of tens of thousands of clones, with just under 95% occurring once and the leading ten covering around 6%. This entry comes from a study of blood T cell repertoires in COVID-19. Background on the study: Spain, Italy and the United States supplied samples that represented acute and convalescent COVID-19.

Trimming removed 3 bases from V and 7 bases from J; junction bases left unmatched: 2. CDR1 and CDR2 from the germline V gene are MDHEN and SYDVKM. This CDR3 spans 13 amino acids. The clonotype was recovered from a human donor in a cohort sampled during active COVID-19. The sequenced material came from peripheral blood. The V call is TRBV28, the J call TRBJ2-2; 7 bases fit TRBD2. The CDR3 loop is CASSLGEGGELFF. DNA of the CDR3: TGTGCCAGCAGTTTGGGGGAGGGCGGGGAGCTGTTTTTT.